This T cell receptor (beta chain) originates from a study of human T cells and chemical hapten exposure (dated by TCRdb to 2020 to 2022). With regard to the full study: For sensitization, 2% DPC in acetone was applied to a roughly 2 cm by roughly 2 cm area of upper inner arm skin. Throughout the roughly 25-week study period, patients were also given weekly therapeutic DPC doses on the scalp. Patch tests used Finn chambers with 0.01% DPC on the upper back, scored after 6 days by International Contact Dermatitis Research Group standards. The mostly female patient cohort included alopecia areata with under or over 50% scalp involvement, alopecia totalis and alopecia universalis. The libraries were sequenced as a pool, and the TCR yield per sample differed mostly because of small variations in library volumes within the pool. This study followed changes in the peripheral blood TCR repertoire in vivo during primary and secondary sensitization of alopecia patients to the hapten diphenylcyclopropenone (DPC). Blood samples were taken from patients before sensitization (week 0) and at 2, 6 and about 24 weeks after DPC sensitization. For TCR sequencing, blood came from 25 to 35 alopecia patients at anywhere from one to four time points (pre-sensitization, 2, 6 and 24 weeks). General findings and caveats noted by the study authors: A positive correlation was found between the number of PT1 expanded TCRs and patch test score, with significance reached at thresholds 8, 16 and 32 but not 4. After repeated subsampling, changes were observed in the strength of the expansion versus patch-test correlation and in the threshold at which the correlation became significant. No change with DPC sensitization was found in the number of TCRs above 1 in 1000 frequency, and no evidence of global repertoire structure alterations was found. Compared with pre-sensitization or healthy control sets, expanded TCRs formed significantly more large CDR3 similarity clusters, which is consistent with antigen-driven responses. Alopecia, a presumed autoimmune disease, was present in all patients, so the immune response of the patients might differ from that of healthy individuals.

Libraries were constructed by RACE. TCRdb lists the instrument as NextSeq 500. Library preparation attached unique molecular identifiers to individual cDNA molecules for quantitative, reproducible TCR counting. Both TCR alpha and TCR beta chains were sequenced from each blood RNA sample. Per the original workflow: The median number of TCRs per sample was some 100,000, ranging from about 20,000 to 690,600. V, J and CDR3 annotation of the TCR reads was carried out using the Decombinator software suite. For the PS versus PT1 abundance plots, all samples were subsampled to the same number of TCRs (28,000). Expanded TCRs were defined as absent before sensitization and observed at least eight times at the 2-week time point. The raw public data were reprocessed by TCRdb itself: fastp quality trimming at Q25, MiXCR clonotype calling, in-frame beta chains only. Each record represents a unique CDR3 protein, reported with the most common genes and DNA among its rows. The V and J calls, along with clone size, are taken from TCRdb and not from the paper's own processing. This sample is represented by 180,000 or so distinct CDR3 sequences; around 15% of them were singletons. Jointly, the top ten make up about 1.7% of the sample.

Between the V and J ends, shortened by 1 base and 6 bases respectively, the junction contains 13 bases. The CDR3 sequence holds 15 residues, the cysteine and phenylalanine included. Only CDR3 DNA remains: 45 bases, in frame from the first base. CDR1 is given as KGHSH and CDR2 as LQKENI, both from the germline V gene. Sample time point, as interpreted from the label and publication: patch test 1, 2 weeks after DPC sensitization. The meaning of the sample's treatment or condition label: therapeutic diphenylcyclopropenone sensitization with weekly scalp DPC. At each patch-test visit, blood was drawn before the patch test was applied. Eligible patients were aged 18 to 70, diagnosed with alopecia, deemed suitable for DPC therapy, and excluded if pregnant. Total RNA was extracted from unfractionated whole blood collected in Tempus Blood RNA tubes. This clonotype was observed a few times. The clone's antigen remains unknown. No per-base quality is available; no much larger clone lies one base away.

This material consisted of whole blood, taken in connection with sensitization to the hapten diphenylcyclopropenone (DPC). The V and J segments used are TRBV18 and TRBJ2-1; the D segment might be TRBD1 or TRBD2, since each matches 6 bases. This TCR was sampled from a young woman with alopecia areata. Some clones in this sample may be carry-over from other donors' samples. Here is the DNA: TGTGCCAGCTCACCACAAAAGGGGGGTGCCAATGAGCAGTTCTTC. Its protein reads: CASSPQKGGANEQFF.